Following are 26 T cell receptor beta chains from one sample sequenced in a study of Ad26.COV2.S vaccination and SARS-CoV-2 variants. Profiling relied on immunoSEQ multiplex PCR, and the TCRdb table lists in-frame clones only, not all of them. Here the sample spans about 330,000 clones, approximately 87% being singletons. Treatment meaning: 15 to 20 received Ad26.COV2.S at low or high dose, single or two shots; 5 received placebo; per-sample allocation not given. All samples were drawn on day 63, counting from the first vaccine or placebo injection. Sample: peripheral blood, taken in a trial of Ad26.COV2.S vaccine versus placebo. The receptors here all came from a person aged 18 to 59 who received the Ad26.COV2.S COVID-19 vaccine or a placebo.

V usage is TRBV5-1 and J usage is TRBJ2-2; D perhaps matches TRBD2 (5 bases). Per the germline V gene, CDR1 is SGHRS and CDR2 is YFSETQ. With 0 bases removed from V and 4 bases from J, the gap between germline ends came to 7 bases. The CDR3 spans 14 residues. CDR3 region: CASSLEGSTGELFF. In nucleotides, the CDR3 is TGCGCCAGCAGCTTGGAAGGGAGCACCGGGGAGCTGTTTTTT.

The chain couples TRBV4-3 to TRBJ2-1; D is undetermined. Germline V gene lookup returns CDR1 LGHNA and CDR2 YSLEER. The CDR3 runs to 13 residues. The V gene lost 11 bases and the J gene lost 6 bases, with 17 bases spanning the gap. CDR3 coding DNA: TGCGCCTCTGGTGGGGAAATTTTCAATGAGCAGTTCTTC. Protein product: CASGGEIFNEQFF.

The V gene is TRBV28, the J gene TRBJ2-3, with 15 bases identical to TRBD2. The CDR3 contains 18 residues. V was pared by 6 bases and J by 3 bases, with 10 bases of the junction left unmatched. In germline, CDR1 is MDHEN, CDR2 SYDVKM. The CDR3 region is CASSLGLAGGPGTDTQYF. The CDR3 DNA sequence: TGTGCCAGCAGCCTAGGACTAGCGGGGGGGCCGGGAACAGATACGCAGTATTTT.

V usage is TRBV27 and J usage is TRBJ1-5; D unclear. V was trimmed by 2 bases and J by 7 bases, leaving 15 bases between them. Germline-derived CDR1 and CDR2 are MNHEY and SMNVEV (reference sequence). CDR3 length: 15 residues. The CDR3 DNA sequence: TGTGCCAGCAGTTTAACGGCTGGGGTAGGCCAGCCCCAGCATTTT. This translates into CASSLTAGVGQPQHF.

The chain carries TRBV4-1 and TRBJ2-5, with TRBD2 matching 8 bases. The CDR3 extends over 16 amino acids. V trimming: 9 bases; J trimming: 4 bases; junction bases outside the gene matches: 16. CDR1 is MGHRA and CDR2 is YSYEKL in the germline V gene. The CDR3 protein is CASTGGASSVVETQYF. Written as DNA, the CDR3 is TGCGCCAGTACGGGGGGGGCTAGCTCGGTCGTAGAGACCCAGTACTTC.

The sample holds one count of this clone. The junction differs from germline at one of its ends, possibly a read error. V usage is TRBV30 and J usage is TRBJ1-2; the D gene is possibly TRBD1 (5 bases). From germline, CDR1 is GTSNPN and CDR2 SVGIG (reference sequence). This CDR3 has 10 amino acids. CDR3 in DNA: TGTGCCTGGGATCCGGGACTCACGGTCTTC. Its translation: CAWDPGLTVF.

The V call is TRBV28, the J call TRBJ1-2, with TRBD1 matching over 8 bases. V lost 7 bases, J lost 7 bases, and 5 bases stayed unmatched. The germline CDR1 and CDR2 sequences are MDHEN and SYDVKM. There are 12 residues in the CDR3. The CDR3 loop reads CASNTGGPGYTF. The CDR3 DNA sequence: TGTGCCAGCAACACAGGGGGTCCTGGCTACACCTTC.

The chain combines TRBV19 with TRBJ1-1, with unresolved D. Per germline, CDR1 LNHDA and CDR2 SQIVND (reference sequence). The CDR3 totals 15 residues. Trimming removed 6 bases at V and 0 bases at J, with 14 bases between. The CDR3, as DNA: TGTGCCAGTAGAGACGGTATGTATATGAACACTGAAGCTTTCTTT. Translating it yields CASRDGMYMNTEAFF.

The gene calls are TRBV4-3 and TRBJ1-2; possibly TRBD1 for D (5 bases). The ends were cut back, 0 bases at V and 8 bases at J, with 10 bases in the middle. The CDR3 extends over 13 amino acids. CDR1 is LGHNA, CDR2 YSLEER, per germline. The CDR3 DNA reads TGCGCCAGCAGCCAAGATCGGGACGCCGGCTACACCTTC. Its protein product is CASSQDRDAGYTF.

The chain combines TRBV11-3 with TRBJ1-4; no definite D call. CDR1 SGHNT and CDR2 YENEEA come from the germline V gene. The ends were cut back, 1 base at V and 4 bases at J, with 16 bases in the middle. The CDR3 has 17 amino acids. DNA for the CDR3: TGTGCCAGCAGCTTAGCTTTCGGGGAAGTCGGTAATGAAAAACTGTTTTTT. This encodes CASSLAFGEVGNEKLFF.

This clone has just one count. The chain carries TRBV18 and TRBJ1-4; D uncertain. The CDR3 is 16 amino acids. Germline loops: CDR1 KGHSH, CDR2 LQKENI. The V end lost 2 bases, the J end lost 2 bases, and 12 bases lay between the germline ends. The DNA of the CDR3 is TGTGCCAGCTCACCAGGAGGGATTAGCACTAATGAAAAACTGTTTTTT. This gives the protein CASSPGGISTNEKLFF.

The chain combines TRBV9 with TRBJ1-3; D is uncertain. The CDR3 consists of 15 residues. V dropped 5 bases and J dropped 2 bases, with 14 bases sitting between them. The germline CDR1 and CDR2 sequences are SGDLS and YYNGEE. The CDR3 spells CASSEDPATGNTIYF. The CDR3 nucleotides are TGTGCCAGCAGTGAAGATCCCGCCACTGGAAACACCATATATTTT.

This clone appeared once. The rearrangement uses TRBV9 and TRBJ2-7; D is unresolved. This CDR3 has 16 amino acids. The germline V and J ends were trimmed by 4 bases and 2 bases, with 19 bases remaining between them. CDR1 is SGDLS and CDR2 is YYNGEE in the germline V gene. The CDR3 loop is CASSQVPDVHPYEQYF. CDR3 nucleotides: TGTGCCAGCAGCCAGGTCCCGGACGTACATCCCTACGAGCAGTACTTC.

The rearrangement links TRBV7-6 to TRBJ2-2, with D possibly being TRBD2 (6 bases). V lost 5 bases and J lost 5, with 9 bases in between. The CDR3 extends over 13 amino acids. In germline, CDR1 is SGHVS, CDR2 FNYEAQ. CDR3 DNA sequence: TGTGCCAGCAGCCCGACTAGAACCGGGGAGCTGTTTTTT. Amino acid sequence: CASSPTRTGELFF.

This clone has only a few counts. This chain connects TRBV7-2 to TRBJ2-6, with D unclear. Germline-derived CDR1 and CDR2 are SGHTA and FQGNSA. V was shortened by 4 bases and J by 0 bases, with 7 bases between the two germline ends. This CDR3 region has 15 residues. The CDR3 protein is CASSYDSSGANVLTF. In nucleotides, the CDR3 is TGTGCCAGCAGCTATGACTCCTCTGGGGCCAACGTCCTGACTTTC.

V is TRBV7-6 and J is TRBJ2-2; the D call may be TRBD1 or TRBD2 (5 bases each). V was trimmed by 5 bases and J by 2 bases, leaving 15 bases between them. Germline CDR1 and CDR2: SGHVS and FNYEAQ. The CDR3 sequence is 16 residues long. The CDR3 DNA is TGTGCCAGCAGCGCCTTATGGGGACCTAACACCGGGGAGCTGTTTTTT. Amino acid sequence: CASSALWGPNTGELFF.

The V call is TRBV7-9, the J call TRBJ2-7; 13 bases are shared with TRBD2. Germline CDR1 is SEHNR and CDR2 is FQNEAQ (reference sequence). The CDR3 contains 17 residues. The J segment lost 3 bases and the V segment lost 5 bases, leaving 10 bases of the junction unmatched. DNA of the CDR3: TGTGCCAGCAGCGCGATGGGACTAGCGGGACCTTTCTACGAGCAGTACGTC. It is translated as CASSAMGLAGPFYEQYV.

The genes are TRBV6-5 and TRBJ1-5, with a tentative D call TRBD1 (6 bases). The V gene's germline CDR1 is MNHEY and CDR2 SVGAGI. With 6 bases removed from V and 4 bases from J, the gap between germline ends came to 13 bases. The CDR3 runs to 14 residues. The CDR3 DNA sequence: TGTGCCAGCAGAACCACAGGGAGGAATCAGCCCCAGCATTTT. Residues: CASRTTGRNQPQHF.

Here the CDR3 reads CASSQDFSRYNTDTQYF. CDR3 nucleotide sequence: TGCGCCAGCAGCCAAGACTTTAGCCGGTATAACACAGATACGCAGTATTTT. The chain carries TRBV4-1 and TRBJ2-3; no clear D gene. The CDR3 totals 17 residues. Germline V lookup: CDR1 MGHRA, CDR2 YSYEKL. Trimming took off 0 bases at V and 2 bases at J, with 15 bases between the two ends.

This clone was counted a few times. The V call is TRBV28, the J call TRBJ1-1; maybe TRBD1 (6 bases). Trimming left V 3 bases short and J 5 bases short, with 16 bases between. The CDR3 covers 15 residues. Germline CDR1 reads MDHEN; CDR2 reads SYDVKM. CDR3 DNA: TGTGCCAGCAGTTTTGATTGGGGGGCGCGAACTGAAGCTTTCTTT. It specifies CASSFDWGARTEAFF. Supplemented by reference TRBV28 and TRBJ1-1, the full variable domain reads DVKVTQSSRYLVKRTGEKVFLECVQDMDHENMFWYRQDPGLGLRLIYFSYDVKMKEKGDIPEGYSVSREKKERFSLILESASTNQTSMYLCASSFDWGARTEAFFGQGTRLTVV.

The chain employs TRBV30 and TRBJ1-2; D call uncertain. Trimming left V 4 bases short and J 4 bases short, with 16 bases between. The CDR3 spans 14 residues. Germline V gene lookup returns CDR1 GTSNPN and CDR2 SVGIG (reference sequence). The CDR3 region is CAWNRGSAVYGYTF. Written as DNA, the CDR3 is TGTGCCTGGAATCGCGGGTCGGCGGTCTATGGCTACACCTTC.

CDR3 DNA: TGTGCCAGCAGTCAAATTCGGACTAGCGGGAGGAGCACAGATACGCAGTATTTT. Translated, it gives CASSQIRTSGRSTDTQYF. V gene TRBV6-2 or TRBV6-3 combines with J gene TRBJ2-3, with 14 bases aligning to TRBD2. The CDR3 spans 18 residues. Trimming removed 5 bases from V and 0 bases from J; junction bases left unmatched: 7. CDR1 and CDR2 (germline): MNHEY, SVGEGT.

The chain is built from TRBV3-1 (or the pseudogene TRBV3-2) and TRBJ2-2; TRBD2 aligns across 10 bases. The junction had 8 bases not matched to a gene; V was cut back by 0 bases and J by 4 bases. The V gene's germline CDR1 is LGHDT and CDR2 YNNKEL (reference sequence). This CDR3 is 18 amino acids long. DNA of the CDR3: TGTGCCAGCAGCCAAGATTTCGCACTAGCGGGACTCACCGGGGAGCTGTTTTTT. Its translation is CASSQDFALAGLTGELFF.

This chain's CDR3 is CASSVGLAGGISNTGELFF. CDR3 in DNA: TGTGCCAGCAGCGTTGGACTAGCGGGGGGCATCTCGAACACCGGGGAGCTGTTTTTT. The gene calls are TRBV9 and TRBJ2-2; 14 positions agree with TRBD2. V was clipped by 2 bases and J by 0 bases; unmatched bases: 6. Looked up from germline, CDR1 is SGDLS and CDR2 is YYNGEE. This CDR3 contains 19 residues.

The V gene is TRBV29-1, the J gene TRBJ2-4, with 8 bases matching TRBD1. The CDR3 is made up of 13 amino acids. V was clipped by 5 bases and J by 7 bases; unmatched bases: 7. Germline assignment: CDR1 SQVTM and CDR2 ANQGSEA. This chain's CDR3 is CSVLEDRVNIQYF. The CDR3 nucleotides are TGCAGCGTTCTAGAGGACAGGGTGAACATTCAGTACTTC.

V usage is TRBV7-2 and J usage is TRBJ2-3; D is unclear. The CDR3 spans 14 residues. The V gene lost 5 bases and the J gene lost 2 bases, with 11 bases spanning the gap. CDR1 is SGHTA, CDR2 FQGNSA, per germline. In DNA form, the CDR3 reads TGTGCCAGCAGCCAAACCGGGTCCACAGATACGCAGTATTTT. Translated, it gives CASSQTGSTDTQYF.